These 18 T cell receptor beta chains came from one sample sequenced in a study of somatic mutations in cytotoxic T cells in rheumatoid arthritis. TCRdb keeps only in-frame clones here, not all; method: immunoSEQ multiplex PCR. The sample includes about 20,000 clones, less than 85% of them seen just once. The specimen was CD8+ T cells sorted from blood. The source is a woman aged 40 to 49 with rheumatoid arthritis.

This chain connects TRBV6-5 to TRBJ2-1; 8 bases agree with TRBD2. The V segment lost 7 bases and the J segment 10 bases; nucleotides outside the gene matches: 9. CDR3 length: 13 residues. In germline, CDR1 is MNHEY, CDR2 SVGAGI. CDR3 region: CASTSGSLVEQFF. Here the CDR3 DNA reads TGTGCCAGCACGAGCGGGAGCCTGGTGGAGCAGTTCTTC.

The gene calls are TRBV7-9 and TRBJ2-7; 7 nucleotides line up with TRBD1. Per germline, CDR1 SEHNR and CDR2 FQNEAQ (reference sequence). The CDR3 extends over 14 amino acids. V gave up 5 bases and J gave up 3 bases; unmatched junction bases: 7. The CDR3 loop reads CASSPRDSSYEQYF. CDR3 bases: TGTGCCAGCAGCCCCCGGGACAGTAGCTACGAGCAGTACTTC.

The CDR3 region is CASSEVAGDTDTQYF. The CDR3 DNA sequence: TGTGCCAGCAGTGAAGTGGCGGGGGACACAGATACGCAGTATTTT. The chain couples TRBV2 to TRBJ2-3, with TRBD2 identical over 7 bases. The V segment lost 1 base and the J segment 2 bases; nucleotides outside the gene matches: 3. The CDR3 sequence is 15 residues long. Looked up from germline, CDR1 is SNHLY and CDR2 is FYNNEI.

The V and J genes are TRBV6-4 and TRBJ2-5; D is uncertain. Trimming took off 1 base at V and 5 bases at J, with 23 bases between the two ends. CDR3 size: 18 residues. Germline-derived CDR1 and CDR2 are MRHNA and SNTAGT. The CDR3 protein is CASSDYCAPAGCLETQYF. The CDR3 DNA reads TGTGCCAGCAGTGACTACTGTGCTCCGGCAGGCTGTTTGGAGACCCAGTACTTC.

This sequence joins TRBV6-4 and TRBJ2-7, with D possibly being TRBD1 (6 bases). Germline V lookup: CDR1 MRHNA, CDR2 SNTAGT. This CDR3 is built from 16 residues. The V end was cut by 5 bases, the J end by 2 bases, with 19 bases between. CDR3 protein: CASSRRGGCIPYEQYF. CDR3 bases: TGTGCCAGCAGTCGCCGAGGGGGATGTATCCCCTACGAGCAGTACTTC.

This chain joins TRBV13 and TRBJ2-1; TRBD2 aligns across 7 bases. The CDR3 extends over 16 amino acids. V lost 0 bases to trimming and J lost 2 bases; unmatched junction nucleotides: 4. Germline loops: CDR1 PRHDT, CDR2 FYEKMQ (reference sequence). The CDR3 region has the DNA TGTGCCAGCAGCTTAGGCCTTGGGGGGGCCTACAATGAGCAGTTCTTC. It is translated as CASSLGLGGAYNEQFF.

The chain carries TRBV7-8 and TRBJ2-2; 8 bases agree with TRBD1. Germline loops: CDR1 SGHVS, CDR2 FQNEAQ. V was pared by 5 bases and J by 5 bases, with 4 bases of the junction left unmatched. The CDR3 totals 14 residues. The CDR3 spells CASSMTGATGELFF. CDR3 DNA sequence: TGTGCCAGCAGCATGACAGGGGCAACCGGGGAGCTGTTTTTT.

The rearrangement links TRBV4-1 to TRBJ2-5, with TRBD1 matching 9 bases. The DNA end lines up better with TRBJ2-7; the J call may be wrong. This CDR3 has 14 residues. From germline, CDR1 is MGHRA and CDR2 YSYEKL. CDR3: CASSQGQGSYEQYF. DNA for the CDR3: TGCGCCAGCAGCCAGGGACAGGGCTCCTACGAGCAGTACTTC.

V usage is TRBV5-5 and J usage is TRBJ1-2, with D uncertain. Germline-derived CDR1 and CDR2 are SGHKS and YYEKEE (reference sequence). The CDR3 extends over 15 amino acids. The ends were cut back, 0 bases at V and 7 bases at J, with 16 bases in the middle. CDR3: CASSLGGIHKIGYTF. In DNA, the CDR3 is TGTGCCAGCAGCTTGGGAGGAATTCATAAAATTGGCTACACCTTC.

The CDR3 sequence: CASSMGLAGGPSEQYF. For the CDR3, the DNA is TGTGCCAGCAGCATGGGACTAGCGGGGGGGCCCTCCGAGCAGTACTTC. The chain links TRBV5-6 to TRBJ2-7, with 16 positions matching TRBD2. V shed 4 bases and J 6 bases; nucleotides not matched to a gene: 7. The CDR3 is 16 amino acids. Germline V gives CDR1 SGHDT, CDR2 YYEEEE.

The chain couples TRBV2 to TRBJ2-6, with a possible D match to TRBD1 (5 bases). V was cut by 2 bases and J by 0 bases, with 11 bases left in between. The CDR3 has 17 amino acids. Germline V CDR1 and CDR2: SNHLY, FYNNEI. The CDR3 DNA follows: TGTGCCAGCAGTGAACCAGGGTCCTCCTCTGGGGCCAACGTCCTGACTTTC. This encodes CASSEPGSSSGANVLTF.

This clone was seen just once. V is TRBV5-1 and J is TRBJ1-4; D remains ambiguous. The CDR3 length is 12 residues. Trimming removed 3 bases from V and 8 bases from J, with 8 bases in between. Germline V gives CDR1 SGHRS, CDR2 YFSETQ. Here the CDR3 DNA reads TGCGCCAGCAGCTCAACGGGGGAAAAACTGTTTTTT. Amino acid sequence: CASSSTGEKLFF.

V is TRBV7-6 and J is TRBJ1-1, with D maybe TRBD1 (6 bases). This CDR3 is 14 amino acids long. Germline loops: CDR1 SGHVS, CDR2 FNYEAQ. V lost 0 bases to trimming and J lost 8 bases, with 13 bases between them. CDR3: CASSLASGEGEAFF. In nucleotides, the CDR3 is TGTGCCAGCAGCTTAGCGTCAGGGGAGGGGGAAGCTTTCTTT.

The CDR3 sequence is CASSQNTGELFF. The CDR3 DNA reads TGTGCCAGCAGCCAGAACACCGGGGAGCTGTTTTTT. V gene TRBV9 combines with J gene TRBJ2-2; D gene uncertain. CDR3 size: 12 residues. Germline CDR1 is SGDLS and CDR2 is YYNGEE. Trimming left V 4 bases short and J 1 base short, with 2 bases between.

The CDR3 nucleotides are TGTGCCACCAGCAGCGCCTCGGACAGGGACCCCTACGAGCAGTACTTC. Its translation: CATSSASDRDPYEQYF. This rearrangement joins TRBV15 to TRBJ2-7, with 8 bases matching TRBD1. Germline CDR1 reads LNHNV; CDR2 reads YYDKDF (reference sequence). V dropped 3 bases and J dropped 2; count of bases not matched to a gene: 9. CDR3 size: 16 residues. Complete variable domain (other parts from reference TRBV15 and TRBJ2-7): DAMVIQNPRYQVTQFGKPVTLSCSQTLNHNVMYWYQQKSSQAPKLLFHYYDKDFNNEADTPDNFQSRRPNTSFCFLDIRSPGLGDTAMYLCATSSASDRDPYEQYFGPGTRLTVT.

The CDR3 DNA follows: TGTGCCACCAGCAGGACTAGCGGGGCGGCAGATACGCAGTATTTT. It encodes CATSRTSGAADTQYF. The chain uses TRBV15 and TRBJ2-3; 11 nucleotides agree with TRBD2. CDR3 length equals 15 residues. V lost 3 bases, J lost 4 bases, and 3 bases stayed unmatched. CDR1 is LNHNV, CDR2 YYDKDF, per germline (reference sequence).

The V and J genes are TRBV19 and TRBJ1-1; D remains ambiguous. The V gene lost 2 bases and the J gene lost 1 base, with 5 bases spanning the gap. Germline loops: CDR1 LNHDA, CDR2 SQIVND (reference sequence). CDR3 length: 13 amino acids. The CDR3 region is CASSISGNTEAFF. CDR3 bases: TGTGCCAGTAGTATATCGGGGAACACTGAAGCTTTCTTT.

Comments on this clone: Other DNA sequences from this sample encode an identical CDR3 as well. This sequence joins TRBV13 and TRBJ1-4; D remains ambiguous. Germline loops: CDR1 PRHDT, CDR2 FYEKMQ (reference sequence). This CDR3 region has 13 residues. Between the trimmed V and J ends, which lost 2 bases and 8 bases, there was a span of 9 bases. The CDR3 DNA follows: TGTGCCAGCAGCTTAAACGCGAAGGAAAAACTGTTTTTT. As protein: CASSLNAKEKLFF. The variable domain in full, completed from reference TRBV13 and TRBJ1-4, reads AAGVIQSPRHLIKEKRETATLKCYPIPRHDTVYWYQQGPGQDPQFLISFYEKMQSDKGSIPDRFSAQQFSDYHSELNMSSLELGDSALYFCASSLNAKEKLFFGSGTQLSVL.